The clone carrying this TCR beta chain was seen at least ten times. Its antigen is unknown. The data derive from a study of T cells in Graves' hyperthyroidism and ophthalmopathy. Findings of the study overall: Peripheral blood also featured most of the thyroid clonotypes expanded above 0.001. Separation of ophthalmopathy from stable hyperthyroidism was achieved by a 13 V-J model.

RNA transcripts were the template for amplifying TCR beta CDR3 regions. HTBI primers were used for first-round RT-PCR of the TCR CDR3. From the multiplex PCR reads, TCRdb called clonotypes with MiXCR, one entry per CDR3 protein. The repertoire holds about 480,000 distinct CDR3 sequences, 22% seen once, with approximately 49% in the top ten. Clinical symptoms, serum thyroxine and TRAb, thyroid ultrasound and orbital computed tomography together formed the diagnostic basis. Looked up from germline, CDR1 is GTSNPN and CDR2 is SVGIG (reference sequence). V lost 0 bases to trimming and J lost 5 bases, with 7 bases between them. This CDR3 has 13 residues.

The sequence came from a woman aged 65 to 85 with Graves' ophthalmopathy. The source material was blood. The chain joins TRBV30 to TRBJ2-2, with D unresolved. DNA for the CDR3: TGTGCCTGGAGTGTATTACAGACCGGGGAGCTGTTTTTT. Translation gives CAWSVLQTGELFF. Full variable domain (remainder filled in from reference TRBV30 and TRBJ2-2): SQTIHQWPATLVQPVGSPLSLECTVEGTSNPNLYWYRQAAGRGLQLLFYSVGIGQISSEVPQNLSASRPQDRQFILSSKKLLLSDSGFYLCAWSVLQTGELFFGEGSRLTVL.